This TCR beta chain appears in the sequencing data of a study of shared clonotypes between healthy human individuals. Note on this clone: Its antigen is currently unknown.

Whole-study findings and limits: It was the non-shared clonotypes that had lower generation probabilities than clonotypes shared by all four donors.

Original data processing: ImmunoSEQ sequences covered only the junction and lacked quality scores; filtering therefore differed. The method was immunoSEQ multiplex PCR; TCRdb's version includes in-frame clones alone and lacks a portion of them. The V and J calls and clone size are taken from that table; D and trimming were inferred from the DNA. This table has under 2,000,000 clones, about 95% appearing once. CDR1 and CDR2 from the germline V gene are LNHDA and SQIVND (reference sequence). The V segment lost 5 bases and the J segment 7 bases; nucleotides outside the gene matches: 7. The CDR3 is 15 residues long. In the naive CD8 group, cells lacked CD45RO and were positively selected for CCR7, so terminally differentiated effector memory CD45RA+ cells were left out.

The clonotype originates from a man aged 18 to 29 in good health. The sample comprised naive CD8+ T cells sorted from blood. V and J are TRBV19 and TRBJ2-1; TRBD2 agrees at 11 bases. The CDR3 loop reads CASSVLAGVVNEQFF. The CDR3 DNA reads TGTGCCAGTAGTGTACTAGCGGGAGTAGTTAATGAGCAGTTCTTC.